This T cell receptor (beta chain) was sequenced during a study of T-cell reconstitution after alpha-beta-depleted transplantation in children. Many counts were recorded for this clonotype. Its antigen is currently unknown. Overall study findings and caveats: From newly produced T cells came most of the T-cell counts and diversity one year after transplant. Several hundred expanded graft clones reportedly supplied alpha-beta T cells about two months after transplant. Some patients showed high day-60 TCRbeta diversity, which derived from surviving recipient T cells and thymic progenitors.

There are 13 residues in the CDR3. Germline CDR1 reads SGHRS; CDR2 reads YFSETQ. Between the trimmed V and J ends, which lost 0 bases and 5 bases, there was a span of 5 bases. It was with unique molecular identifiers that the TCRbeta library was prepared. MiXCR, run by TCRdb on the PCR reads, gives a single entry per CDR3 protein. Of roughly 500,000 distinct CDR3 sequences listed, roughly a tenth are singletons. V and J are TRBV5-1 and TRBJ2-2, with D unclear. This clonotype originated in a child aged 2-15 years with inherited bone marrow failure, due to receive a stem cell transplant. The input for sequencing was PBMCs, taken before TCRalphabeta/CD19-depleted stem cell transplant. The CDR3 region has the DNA TGCGCCAGCAGCTTGGTCTGGACCGGGGAGCTGTTTTTT. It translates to CASSLVWTGELFF.